These T cell receptor beta chains were read from a single sample in a study of CD8+CD57+ T cells in acquired aplastic anemia. TCRdb fed the reads into MiXCR, producing one record per CDR3 protein. Of over 150,000 distinct CDR3 sequences listed, 65% to 75% were seen once; the top ten hold 45% to 60%. The sequenced material came from sorted CD4+, CD8+, or CD8+CD57+ T cells (not recorded which) from PBMCs. The origin of the receptors is a human donor with aplastic anemia. Both conserved end residues are part of each CDR3.

v_call	cdr3_length	j_call	cdr3_aa
TRBV7-2	13	TRBJ2-1	CASSQALLWEQFF
TRBV20-1	14	TRBJ2-5	CSARDRWGQETQYF
TRBV6-5	14	TRBJ1-5	CASSYQGLNQPQHF
TRBV5-6	16	TRBJ2-5	CASSFDRGQVLETQYF
TRBV7-9	15	TRBJ2-3	CASSPGQGDTDTQYF
TRBV6-4	11	TRBJ2-5	CASSESGTQYF
TRBV2	14	TRBJ2-1	CASNRAGSSNEQFF
TRBV15	13	TRBJ2-5	CATSRGLEKTQYF
TRBV7-2	11	TRBJ2-7	CASSSGDEQYF
TRBV25-1	15	TRBJ2-2	CASSEAGANTGELFF
TRBV6-4	15	TRBJ2-1	CASSGAEGRYNEQFF
TRBV24-1	13	TRBJ1-2	CATSGGTDYGYTF
TRBV10-3	16	TRBJ2-1	CAISYLEGEAHNEQFF
TRBV20-1	14	TRBJ2-7	CSAPRGGRGYEQYF
TRBV7-2	17	TRBJ1-4	CASSLFAQGTTNEKLFF
TRBV6-5	15	TRBJ1-2	CASSYLAVGDYGYTF
TRBV19	13	TRBJ1-2	CASSGTGLGGYTF
TRBV29-1	13	TRBJ1-1	CSVAVTVGTEAFF
TRBV19	19	TRBJ1-1	CASSPGVVMAGQPNTEAFF
TRBV19	13	TRBJ1-2	CASSWTSHYGYTF
TRBV10-3	14	TRBJ1-2	CAISEGDGGGGYTF
TRBV19	13	TRBJ2-1	CASSIQGPNEQFF